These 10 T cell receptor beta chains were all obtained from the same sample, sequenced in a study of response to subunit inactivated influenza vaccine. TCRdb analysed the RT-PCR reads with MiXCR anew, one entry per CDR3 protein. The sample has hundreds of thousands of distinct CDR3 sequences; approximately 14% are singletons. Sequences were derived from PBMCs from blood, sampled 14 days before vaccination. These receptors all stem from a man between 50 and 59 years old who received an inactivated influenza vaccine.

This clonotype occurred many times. Here the CDR3 DNA reads TGTGCCAGCAGTTCGGACCCCGGCCCAGATACGCAGTATTTT. Protein product: CASSSDPGPDTQYF. J is TRBJ2-3 and V is TRBV6-5, with D unresolved. V lost 4 bases to trimming and J lost 4 bases, with 12 bases between them. The germline gives CDR1 MNHEY, CDR2 SVGAGI. The CDR3 covers 14 residues.

This CDR3 reads CASSSTDGTLETQYF. CDR3 in DNA: TGTGCCAGCAGTTCAACGGACGGGACCCTAGAGACCCAGTACTTC. The chain uses TRBV28 and TRBJ2-5; TRBD1 or TRBD2 may be the D gene (5 bases each). Germline lookup yields CDR1 MDHEN and CDR2 SYDVKM. CDR3 size: 15 residues. V dropped 4 bases and J dropped 4 bases, with 16 bases sitting between them. The complete variable domain, with remaining parts taken from reference TRBV28 and TRBJ2-5, reads DVKVTQSSRYLVKRTGEKVFLECVQDMDHENMFWYRQDPGLGLRLIYFSYDVKMKEKGDIPEGYSVSREKKERFSLILESASTNQTSMYLCASSSTDGTLETQYFGPGTRLLVL.

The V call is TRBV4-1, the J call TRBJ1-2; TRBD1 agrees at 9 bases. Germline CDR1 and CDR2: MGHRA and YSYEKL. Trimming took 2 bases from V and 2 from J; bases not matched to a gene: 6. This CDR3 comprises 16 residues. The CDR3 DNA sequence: TGCGCCAGCAGCCAAACCCGGGACAGGGTGAACTATGGCTACACCTTC. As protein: CASSQTRDRVNYGYTF.

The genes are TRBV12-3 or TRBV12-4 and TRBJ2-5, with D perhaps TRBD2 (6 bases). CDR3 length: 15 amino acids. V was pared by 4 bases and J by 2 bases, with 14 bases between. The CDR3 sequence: CASSYLAGSQETQYF. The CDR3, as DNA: TGTGCCAGCAGTTACCTAGCCGGGAGTCAAGAGACCCAGTACTTC.

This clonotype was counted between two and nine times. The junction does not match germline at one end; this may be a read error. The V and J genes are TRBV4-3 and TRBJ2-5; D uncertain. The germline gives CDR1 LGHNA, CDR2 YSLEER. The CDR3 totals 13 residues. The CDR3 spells CASSQERRETQYF. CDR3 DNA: TGCGCCAGCAGTCAAGAGCGACGCGAGACCCAGTACTTC.

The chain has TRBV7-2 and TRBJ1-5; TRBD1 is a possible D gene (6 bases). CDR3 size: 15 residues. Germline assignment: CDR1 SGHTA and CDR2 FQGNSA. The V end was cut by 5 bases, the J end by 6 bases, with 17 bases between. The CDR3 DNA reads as TGTGCCAGCAGCCCCGTGGGGGGGCGCGGTCAGCCCCAGCATTTT. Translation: CASSPVGGRGQPQHF. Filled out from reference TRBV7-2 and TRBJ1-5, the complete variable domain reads GAGVSQSPSNKVTEKGKDVELRCDPISGHTALYWYRQSLGQGLEFLIYFQGNSAPDKSGLPSDRFSAERTGGSVSTLTIQRTQQEDSAVYLCASSPVGGRGQPQHFGDGTRLSIL.

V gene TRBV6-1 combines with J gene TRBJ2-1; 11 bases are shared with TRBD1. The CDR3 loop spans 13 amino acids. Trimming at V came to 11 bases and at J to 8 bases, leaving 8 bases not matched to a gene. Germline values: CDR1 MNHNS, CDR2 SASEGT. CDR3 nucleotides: TGTGCCGTAGGGACAGGGGGAACGTATGAGCAGTTCTTC. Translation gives CAVGTGGTYEQFF.

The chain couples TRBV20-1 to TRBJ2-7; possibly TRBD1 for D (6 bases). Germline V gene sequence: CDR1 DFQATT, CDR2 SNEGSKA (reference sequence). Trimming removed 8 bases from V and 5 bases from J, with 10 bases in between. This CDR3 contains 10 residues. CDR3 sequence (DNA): TGCAGTACAGGGCTCGACGAGCAGTACTTC. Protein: CSTGLDEQYF.

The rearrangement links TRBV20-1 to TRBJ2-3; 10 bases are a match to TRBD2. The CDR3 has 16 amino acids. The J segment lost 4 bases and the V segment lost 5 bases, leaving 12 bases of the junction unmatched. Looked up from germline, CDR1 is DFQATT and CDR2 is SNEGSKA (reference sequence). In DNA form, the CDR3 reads TGCAGTGCTCGCAAACTACTAGCGGGACGGGCAGATACGCAGTATTTT. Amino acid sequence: CSARKLLAGRADTQYF.

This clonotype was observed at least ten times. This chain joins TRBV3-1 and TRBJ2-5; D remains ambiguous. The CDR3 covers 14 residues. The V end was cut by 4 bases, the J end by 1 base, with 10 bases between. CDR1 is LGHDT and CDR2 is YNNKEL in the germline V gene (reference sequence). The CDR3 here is CASSPTWGQETQYF. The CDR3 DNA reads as TGTGCCAGCAGCCCTACATGGGGCCAAGAGACCCAGTACTTC.